This entry lists 12 T cell receptor beta chains sequenced from one sample in a study of T cell responses to AZD1222 COVID-19 vaccine. Produced via immunoSEQ multiplex PCR; TCRdb's table is partial and in-frame only. The table records about 150,000 clones, approximately 94% of them present only once. The source was peripheral blood, collected on day 0 of AZD1222 vaccination. The receptors shown here come from an adult in good health.

The CDR3 loop is CASSLVGRSGAFF. In DNA form, the CDR3 reads TGCGCCAGCAGCTTGGTGGGGCGATCGGGAGCTTTCTTT. The chain has TRBV5-1 and TRBJ1-1, with D maybe TRBD1 (5 bases). This CDR3 has 13 residues. Germline lookup yields CDR1 SGHRS and CDR2 YFSETQ. The germline V and J ends were trimmed by 0 bases and 10 bases, with 13 bases remaining between them.

The gene calls are TRBV10-3 and TRBJ2-1; D possibly corresponds to TRBD2 (5 bases). V was clipped by 6 bases and J by 7 bases, with 13 bases between them. Germline CDR1 reads ENHRY; CDR2 reads SYGVKD. CDR3 size: 13 residues. The CDR3 DNA is TGTGCCATCAGCCTCCGGGGTCAGAATGAGCAGTTCTTC. Encoded protein: CAISLRGQNEQFF.

The rearrangement uses TRBV6-5 and TRBJ1-6; weak D call: TRBD1 (6 bases). This CDR3 is built from 13 residues. Deletions cut 2 bases from V and 11 bases from J, with 10 bases between. Germline values: CDR1 MNHEY, CDR2 SVGAGI. The CDR3 spells CASSYTEGAPLHF. CDR3 nucleotides: TGTGCCAGCAGTTACACCGAGGGGGCACCCCTCCACTTT.

The chain combines TRBV2 with TRBJ1-5; TRBD1 is a possible D gene (6 bases). Trimming shortened V by 3 bases and J by 0 bases, and 6 bases separated the two germline ends. Germline CDR1 reads SNHLY; CDR2 reads FYNNEI. The CDR3 extends over 14 amino acids. CDR3 sequence (DNA): TGTGCCAGCAGTGAGGACAGTAGCAATCAGCCCCAGCATTTT. Protein sequence: CASSEDSSNQPQHF.

The chain employs TRBV5-1 and TRBJ2-7, with a weak D call TRBD1 (6 bases). Germline V gives CDR1 SGHRS, CDR2 YFSETQ. The CDR3 contains 15 residues. V was pared by 0 bases and J by 3 bases, with 13 bases between. CDR3 sequence: CASSLAEQGNYEQYF. In DNA, the CDR3 is TGCGCCAGCAGCTTGGCCGAACAGGGAAACTACGAGCAGTACTTC.

V is TRBV7-2 and J is TRBJ2-5; D is tentatively TRBD1 or TRBD2 (5 bases each). Trimming removed 2 bases from V and 5 bases from J, with 12 bases in between. This CDR3 has 14 residues. The germline CDR1 and CDR2 sequences are SGHTA and FQGNSA. CDR3 region: CASSLSGTWETQYF. In DNA, the CDR3 is TGTGCCAGCAGCTTATCCGGGACCTGGGAGACCCAGTACTTC.

The rearrangement uses TRBV7-8 and TRBJ1-6; D is ambiguous. The V end lost 0 bases, the J end lost 6 bases, and 21 bases lay between the germline ends. CDR1 and CDR2 (germline): SGHVS, FQNEAQ. This CDR3 has 19 amino acids. The CDR3 region is CASSLAFGGQSISNSPLHF. The CDR3 nucleotides read TGTGCCAGCAGCTTAGCTTTTGGCGGGCAGAGTATATCTAATTCACCCCTCCACTTT.

The CDR3 nucleotides read TGTGCCAGCAGCTTGAATAGGGGGACCGCCGGGGAGCTGTTTTTT. Encoded protein: CASSLNRGTAGELFF. The chain joins TRBV5-5 to TRBJ2-2; weak D call: TRBD1 (6 bases). CDR1 is SGHKS, CDR2 YYEKEE, per germline (reference sequence). CDR3 size: 15 residues. The V end was cut by 1 base, the J end by 6 bases, with 13 bases between.

The chain carries TRBV28 and TRBJ1-2; 11 bases match TRBD1. This CDR3 has 15 amino acids. Per the germline V gene, CDR1 is MDHEN and CDR2 is SYDVKM. V lost 1 base to trimming and J lost 7 bases; unmatched junction nucleotides: 5. CDR3 in amino acids: CASSLFPGQGGGYTF. The CDR3 DNA reads as TGTGCCAGCAGTTTATTTCCGGGACAGGGGGGTGGCTACACCTTC.

The table lists this clone with a count of one. This chain links TRBV28 with TRBJ1-4; D not certain. The germline V gene encodes CDR1 MDHEN and CDR2 SYDVKM. Trimming stripped 3 bases from V and 1 base from J, with 6 bases between. This CDR3 contains 14 residues. The CDR3 loop is CASSFPITNEKLFF. The CDR3 DNA follows: TGTGCCAGCAGTTTCCCGATAACTAATGAAAAACTGTTTTTT. Drawing the rest from reference TRBV28 and TRBJ1-4, the complete variable domain is DVKVTQSSRYLVKRTGEKVFLECVQDMDHENMFWYRQDPGLGLRLIYFSYDVKMKEKGDIPEGYSVSREKKERFSLILESASTNQTSMYLCASSFPITNEKLFFGSGTQLSVL.

J is TRBJ2-7 and V is TRBV29-1; TRBD1 agrees at 8 bases. CDR1 and CDR2 (germline): SQVTM, ANQGSEA. V shed 0 bases, J shed 3 bases, and the junction held 7 bases outside the gene matches. The CDR3 length is 15 residues. In DNA form, the CDR3 reads TGCAGCGTTGAAGATCTGGGGGGACAGGACTACGAGCAGTACTTC. Its translation is CSVEDLGGQDYEQYF.

Only a few counts were recorded for this clone. The chain employs TRBV19 and TRBJ2-1, with 7 bases matching TRBD2. J gave up 7 bases and V 2 bases, and 8 bases lay outside the gene matches. Germline assignment: CDR1 LNHDA and CDR2 SQIVND (reference sequence). The CDR3 loop spans 15 amino acids. The CDR3 loop reads CASSISSGVLNEQFF. As DNA, the CDR3 is TGTGCCAGTAGTATATCCAGCGGGGTGCTTAATGAGCAGTTCTTC.